This is a list of T cell receptor beta chains from one sample in a study of low-dose radiotherapy and immunotherapy resistance in tumors. TCRdb re-called the reads with MiXCR, one entry per CDR3 protein. The sample carries tens of thousands of distinct CDR3 sequences, 20% to 25% recorded once. The sample was PBMCs, taken after low-dose radiotherapy plus immunotherapy. The receptors here all came from a female donor with ovarian cancer. The CDR3 runs from the conserved cysteine through the conserved F or W. The D gene is left open where the match is weak. Size is stated for part of the rows, as once, few or many counts, or as a class when the clone is expanded.

d_gene,j_gene,abundance,len,v_gene,CDR3nt,CDR3aa
NA,TRBJ1-1,many,14,TRBV7-6,TGTGCCAGCAGCTTAACGGCAGACGACACTGAAGCTTTCTTT,CASSLTADDTEAFF
TRBD2,TRBJ2-4,many,15,TRBV12-3/TRBV12-4,TGTGCCAGCAGTTTAGTGGGAGGGTCCAAAAACATTCAGTACTTC,CASSLVGGSKNIQYF
NA,TRBJ2-2,NA,17,TRBV5-1,NA,CASSVQVGNTGELFFFF
TRBD2,TRBJ2-2,many,17,TRBV9,TGTGCCAGCAGCGTACTAGCGGGGCCCATGAACACCGGGGAGCTGTTTTTT,CASSVLAGPMNTGELFF
NA,TRBJ2-2,many,13,TRBV23-1,TGCCCATCATCTCCAGATAGGACCGGGGAGCTGTTTTTT,CPSSPDRTGELFF
TRBD2,TRBJ2-3,few,21,TRBV4-3,TGCGCCAGCAGCCAAAGCCCGCCAGTCCCGGGACTAGCGGATCACACAGATACGCAGTATTTT,CASSQSPPVPGLADHTDTQYF
NA,TRBJ2-7,many,15,TRBV6-2/TRBV6-3,TGTGCCAGCAGTTACGAGAGGGGCCCCACCTTCGAGCAGTACTTC,CASSYERGPTFEQYF
NA,TRBJ2-4,many,17,TRBV3-1,TGTGCCAGCAGCCGCTTTACGGCGGTTTCAACGAAAAACATTCAGTACTTC,CASSRFTAVSTKNIQYF
NA,TRBJ1-2,many,14,TRBV7-3,TGTGCCAGCAGCTTAACGACAACTAACTATGGCTACACCTTC,CASSLTTTNYGYTF
NA,TRBJ2-7,few,14,TRBV28,TGTGCCAGTACCCCCGGCCCTAGCTCCTACGAGCAGTACTTC,CASTPGPSSYEQYF
TRBD2,TRBJ2-7,many,14,TRBV19,TGTGCCAGTAGTTACCGGACTAGACCCTACGAGCAGTACTTC,CASSYRTRPYEQYF
NA,TRBJ2-3,many,15,TRBV3-1,TGTGCCAGCAGCCAAGTATCTGATAGCACAGATACGCAGTATTTT,CASSQVSDSTDTQYF
TRBD2,TRBJ2-7,few,21,TRBV5-1,TGCGCCAGCAGCTTGGGCCGGGGGGGGACTAGCGGGGGAAGTCCCTCCTACGAGCAGTACTTC,CASSLGRGGTSGGSPSYEQYF
NA,TRBJ2-1,many,15,TRBV7-2,TGTGCCAGCAGCTTAGACTCCCTGGGCCTTAATGAGCAGTTCTTC,CASSLDSLGLNEQFF
TRBD1,TRBJ1-4,many,16,TRBV5-1,TGCGCCAGCAGCCCCGGGGACAGGCCCCCTAATGAAAAACTGTTTTTT,CASSPGDRPPNEKLFF
TRBD1,TRBJ2-7,few,15,TRBV19,TGTGCCAGTAGTACCACCGGGACAGGGGGTTCCGAGCAGTACTTC,CASSTTGTGGSEQYF
NA,TRBJ1-4,many,11,TRBV30,TGTGCCTGGAGTAGCTGGGAAAAACTGTTTTTT,CAWSSWEKLFF
NA,TRBJ2-1,many,14,TRBV9,TGTGCCAGCAGCGTAACGGGAGTGGAAAATGAGCAGTTCTTC,CASSVTGVENEQFF
NA,TRBJ1-3,many,14,TRBV7-2,TGTGCCAGCAGCTTAGTGGCGACTGGAAACACCATATATTTT,CASSLVATGNTIYF
NA,TRBJ2-1,many,12,TRBV29-1,TGCAGCGGCCTTATTGGGAACAATGAGCAGTTCTTC,CSGLIGNNEQFF
NA,TRBJ2-3,many,12,TRBV15,TGTGCCACCAGCCAAACGGGCGATACGCAGTATTTT,CATSQTGDTQYF
NA,TRBJ2-2,many,15,TRBV7-3,TGTGCCAGCAGCCCTTATCGTACGAACACCGGGGAGCTGTTTTTT,CASSPYRTNTGELFF
NA,TRBJ1-3,many,15,TRBV7-3,TGTGCCAGCAGTCCTGACAGTCACTCTGGAAACACCATATATTTT,CASSPDSHSGNTIYF
NA,TRBJ2-3,many,16,TRBV27,TGTGCCAGCAGTTTATCATCCAGAACTCGCACAGATACGCAGTATTTT,CASSLSSRTRTDTQYF
NA,TRBJ1-6,NA,13,TRBV29-1,TGCAGCGTTACCGACGGGTATAATTCACCCCTCCACTTT,CSVTDGYNSPLHF
TRBD2,TRBJ2-7,NA,14,TRBV7-6,TGTGCCAGCTTGGGGGGGACTGGAGCCTACGAGCAGTACTTC,CASLGGTGAYEQYF
TRBD2,TRBJ2-1,few,19,TRBV5-1,TGCGCCAGCAATGCCAGGACGACCACCGGGACTAGCGGGAGAAATGAGCAGTTCTTC,CASNARTTTGTSGRNEQFF
TRBD1,TRBJ1-5,many,14,TRBV30,TGTGCCTGGAGTGCCGGACAGGGGTTCAAGCCCCAGCATTTT,CAWSAGQGFKPQHF
NA,TRBJ2-5,many,14,TRBV6-2/TRBV6-3,TGTGCCAGCAGTTTTGTGGGACGGCAAGAGACCCAGTACTTC,CASSFVGRQETQYF
TRBD2,TRBJ2-7,many,19,TRBV9,TGTGCCAGCAGCCCCCGGGACGGATCGGGACTAGCGGGTTCCTACGAGCAGTACTTC,CASSPRDGSGLAGSYEQYF
NA,TRBJ2-7,NA,13,TRBV27,TGTGCCAGCAGTGGGGAGGAGGCGCGGGAGCAGTACTTC,CASSGEEAREQYF
TRBD2,TRBJ2-1,many,15,TRBV30,TGTGCCTGGAGTGTACTTGCGACTAGCACTTCCCCACAGTTCTTC,CAWSVLATSTSPQFF
NA,TRBJ2-6,NA,16,TRBV7-2,TGTGCCAGCAGCTTAAGGAGCGGAAGTGGGGCCAACGTCCTGACTTTC,CASSLRSGSGANVLTF
NA,TRBJ2-7,NA,13,TRBV7-8,TGTGCCAGCAGCATCGGGCTCTCCTACGAGCAGTACTTC,CASSIGLSYEQYF
NA,TRBJ1-3,many,15,TRBV6-2/TRBV6-3,TGTGCCAGCAGTCGCGACAGAGACTCTGGAAACACCATATATTTT,CASSRDRDSGNTIYF
TRBD1,TRBJ1-1,many,17,TRBV30,TGTGCCTGGAATCCCGGGACAGGGGGCACGCTGGGCACTGAAGCTTTCTTT,CAWNPGTGGTLGTEAFF
NA,TRBJ2-6,many,18,TRBV7-9,TGTGCCAGCAGTAAGACAGATCCCCCCAGCTCTGGGGCCAACGTCCTGACTTTC,CASSKTDPPSSGANVLTF
NA,TRBJ2-7,NA,13,TRBV11-1,TGTGCCAGCAGCCCCCGCCAGGCCTACGAGCAGTACTTC,CASSPRQAYEQYF
NA,TRBJ2-2,NA,15,TRBV28,TGTGCCAGCACCCGCGGGGGCGCGGACACCGGGGAGCTGTTTTTT,CASTRGGADTGELFF
TRBD1,TRBJ2-1,many,15,TRBV7-2,TGTGCCAGCAGCGCGGGGACAGGGATTATGAATGAGCAGTTCTTC,CASSAGTGIMNEQFF